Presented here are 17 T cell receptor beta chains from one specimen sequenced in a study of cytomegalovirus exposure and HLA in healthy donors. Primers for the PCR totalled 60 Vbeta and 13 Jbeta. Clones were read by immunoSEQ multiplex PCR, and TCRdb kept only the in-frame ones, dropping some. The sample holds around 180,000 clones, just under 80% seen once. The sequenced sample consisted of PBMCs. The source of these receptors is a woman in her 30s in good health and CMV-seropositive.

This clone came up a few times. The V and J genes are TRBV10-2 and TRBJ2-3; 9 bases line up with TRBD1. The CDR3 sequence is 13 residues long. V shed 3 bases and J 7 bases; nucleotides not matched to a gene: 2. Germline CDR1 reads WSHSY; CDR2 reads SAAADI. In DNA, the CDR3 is TGCGCCAGCAGTGAAGGGACAGGGAATACGCAGTATTTT. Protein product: CASSEGTGNTQYF.

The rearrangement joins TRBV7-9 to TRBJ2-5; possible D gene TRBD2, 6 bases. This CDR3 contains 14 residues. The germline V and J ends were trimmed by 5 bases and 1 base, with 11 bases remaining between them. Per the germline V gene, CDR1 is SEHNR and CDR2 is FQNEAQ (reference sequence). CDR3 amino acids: CASSTRDGQETQYF. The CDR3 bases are TGTGCCAGCAGCACGCGGGACGGCCAAGAGACCCAGTACTTC. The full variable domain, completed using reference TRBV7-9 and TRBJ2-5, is DTGVSQNPRHKITKRGQNVTFRCDPISEHNRLYWYRQTLGQGPEFLTYFQNEAQLEKSRLLSDRFSAERPKGSFSTLEIQRTEQGDSAMYLCASSTRDGQETQYFGPGTRLLVL.

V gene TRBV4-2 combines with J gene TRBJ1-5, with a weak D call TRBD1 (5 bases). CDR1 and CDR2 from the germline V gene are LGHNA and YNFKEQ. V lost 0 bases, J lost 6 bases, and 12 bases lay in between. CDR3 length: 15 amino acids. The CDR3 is CASSQEWGTGQPQHF. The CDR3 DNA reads TGTGCCAGCAGCCAAGAATGGGGCACCGGTCAGCCCCAGCATTTT.

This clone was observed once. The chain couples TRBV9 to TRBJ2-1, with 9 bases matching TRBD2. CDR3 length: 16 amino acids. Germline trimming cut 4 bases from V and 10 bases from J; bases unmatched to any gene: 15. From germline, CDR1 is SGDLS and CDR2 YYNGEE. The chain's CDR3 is CASSPVLREGGREQFF. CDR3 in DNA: TGTGCCAGCAGCCCCGTATTGCGGGAGGGGGGTCGCGAGCAGTTCTTC. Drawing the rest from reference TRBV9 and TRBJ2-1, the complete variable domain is DSGVTQTPKHLITATGQRVTLRCSPRSGDLSVYWYQQSLDQGLQFLIQYYNGEERAKGNILERFSAQQFPDLHSELNLSSLELGDSALYFCASSPVLREGGREQFFGPGTRLTVL.

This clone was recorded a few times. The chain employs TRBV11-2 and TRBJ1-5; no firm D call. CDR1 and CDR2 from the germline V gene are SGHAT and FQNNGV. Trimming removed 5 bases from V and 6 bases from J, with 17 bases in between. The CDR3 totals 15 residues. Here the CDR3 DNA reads TGTGCCAGCAGCCCCGGGTCCTCCCGAGGTCAGCCCCAGCATTTT. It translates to CASSPGSSRGQPQHF. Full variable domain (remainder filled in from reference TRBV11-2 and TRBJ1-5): EAGVAQSPRYKIIEKRQSVAFWCNPISGHATLYWYQQILGQGPKLLIQFQNNGVVDDSQLPKDRFSAERLKGVDSTLKIQPAKLEDSAVYLCASSPGSSRGQPQHFGDGTRLSIL.

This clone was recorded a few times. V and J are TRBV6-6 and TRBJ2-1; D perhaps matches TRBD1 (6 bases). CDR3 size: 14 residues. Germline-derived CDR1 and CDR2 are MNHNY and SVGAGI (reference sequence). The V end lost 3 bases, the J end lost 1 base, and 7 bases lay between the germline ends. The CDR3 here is CASSYDRSYNEQFF. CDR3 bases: TGTGCCAGCAGTTATGACAGGTCCTACAATGAGCAGTTCTTC.

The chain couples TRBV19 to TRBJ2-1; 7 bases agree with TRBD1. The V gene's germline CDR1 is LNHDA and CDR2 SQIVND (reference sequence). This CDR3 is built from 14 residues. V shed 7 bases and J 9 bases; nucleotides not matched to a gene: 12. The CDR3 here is CASTLDRWAGEQFF. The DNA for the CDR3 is TGTGCCAGTACCCTGGACAGGTGGGCCGGTGAGCAGTTCTTC.

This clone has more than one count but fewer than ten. The DNA of the CDR3 is TGTGCCAGCGGGGAGGGGCCAAACACTGAAGCTTTCTTT. Its protein product is CASGEGPNTEAFF. The chain has TRBV7-2 and TRBJ1-1; maybe TRBD1 (5 bases). V was pared by 8 bases and J by 2 bases, with 12 bases between. From germline, CDR1 is SGHTA and CDR2 FQGNSA. The CDR3 sequence is 13 residues long.

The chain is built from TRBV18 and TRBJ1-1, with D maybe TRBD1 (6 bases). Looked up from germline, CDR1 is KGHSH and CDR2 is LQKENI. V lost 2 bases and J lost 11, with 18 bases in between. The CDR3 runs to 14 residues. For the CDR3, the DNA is TGTGCCAGCTCACCAAAGTCAGGGGATGGGGATGCTTTCTTT. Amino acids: CASSPKSGDGDAFF.

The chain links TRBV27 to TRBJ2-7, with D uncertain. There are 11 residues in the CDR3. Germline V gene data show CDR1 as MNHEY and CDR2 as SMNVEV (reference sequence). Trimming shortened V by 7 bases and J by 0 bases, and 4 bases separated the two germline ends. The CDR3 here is CASKSSYEQYF. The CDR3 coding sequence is TGTGCCAGCAAGAGCTCCTACGAGCAGTACTTC.

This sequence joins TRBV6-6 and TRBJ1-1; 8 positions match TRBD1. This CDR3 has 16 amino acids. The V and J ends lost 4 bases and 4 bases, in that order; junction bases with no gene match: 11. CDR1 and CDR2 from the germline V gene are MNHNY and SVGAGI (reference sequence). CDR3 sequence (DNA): TGTGCCAGCAGTTTCCAAACAGGGGGAGGGGGCACTGAAGCTTTCTTT. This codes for CASSFQTGGGGTEAFF.

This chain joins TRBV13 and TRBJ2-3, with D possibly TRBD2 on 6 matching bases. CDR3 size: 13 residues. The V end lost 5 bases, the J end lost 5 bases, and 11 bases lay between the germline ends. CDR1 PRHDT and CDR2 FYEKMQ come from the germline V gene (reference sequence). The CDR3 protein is CASSDGGLDTQYF. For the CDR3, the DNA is TGTGCCAGCAGCGATGGGGGGTTAGATACGCAGTATTTT.

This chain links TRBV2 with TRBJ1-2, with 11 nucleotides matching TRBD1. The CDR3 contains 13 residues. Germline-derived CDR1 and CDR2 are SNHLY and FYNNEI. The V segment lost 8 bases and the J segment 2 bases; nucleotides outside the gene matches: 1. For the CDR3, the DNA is TGTGCCAGCGGGGACAGGGGGAACTATGGCTACACCTTC. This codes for CASGDRGNYGYTF. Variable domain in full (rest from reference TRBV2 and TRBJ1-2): EPEVTQTPSHQVTQMGQEVILRCVPISNHLYFYWYRQILGQKVEFLVSFYNNEISEKSEIFDDQFSVERPDGSNFTLKIRSTKLEDSAMYFCASGDRGNYGYTFGSGTRLTVV.

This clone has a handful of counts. The DNA of the CDR3 is TGTGCCAGCAGTCCAGGGGTACTTGAAAAACTGTTTTTT. Protein sequence: CASSPGVLEKLFF. The rearrangement uses TRBV2 and TRBJ1-4, with a weak D call TRBD1 (6 bases). The V gene's germline CDR1 is SNHLY and CDR2 FYNNEI. This CDR3 comprises 13 residues. Trimming took off 5 bases at V and 7 bases at J, with 11 bases between the two ends.

DNA of the CDR3: TGTGCCAGTACCCCATGGAGGGGGCGTCCCAATCAGCCCCAGCATTTT. It specifies CASTPWRGRPNQPQHF. The chain carries TRBV19 and TRBJ1-5, with 7 bases that match TRBD1. Looked up from germline, CDR1 is LNHDA and CDR2 is SQIVND (reference sequence). This CDR3 contains 16 residues. J lost 3 bases, V lost 7 bases, and 12 bases had no gene match.

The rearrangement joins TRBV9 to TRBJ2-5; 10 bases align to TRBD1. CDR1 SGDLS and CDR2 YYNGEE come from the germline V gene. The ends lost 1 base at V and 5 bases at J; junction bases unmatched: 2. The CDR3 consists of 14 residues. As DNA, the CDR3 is TGTGCCAGCAGCGTATGGGACAGGGGTGAGACCCAGTACTTC. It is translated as CASSVWDRGETQYF.

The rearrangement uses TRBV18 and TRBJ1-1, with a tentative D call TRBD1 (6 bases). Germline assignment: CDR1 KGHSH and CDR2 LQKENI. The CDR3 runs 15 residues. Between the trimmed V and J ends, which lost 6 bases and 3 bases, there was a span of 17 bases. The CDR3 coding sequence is TGTGCCAGCTCCCACAGACAGGCGGATGACACTGAAGCTTTCTTT. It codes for CASSHRQADDTEAFF.